The clone carrying this T cell receptor (beta chain) was observed a handful of times. The data originate from a study of response to subunit inactivated influenza vaccine. TCRdb re-called the RT-PCR reads with MiXCR, one entry per CDR3 protein. The data show some 540,000 distinct CDR3 sequences, approximately 20% seen once. Another study also made use of these data, one on T cells expressing NK-cell markers. That publication notes: TCR beta libraries carry UMIs added by 5'RACE template switching. In the group of eight sequenced donors, seven were HCMV-seropositive and one was seronegative. The CD3+CD56-NKG2C+ fraction of a handful of donors was likewise dominated by these clonotypes.

This specimen was CD4+ T cells sorted from PBMCs, taken less than 13 days after vaccination. The clonotype originates from a man between 50 and 59 years old who received an inactivated influenza vaccine.

CDR3 residues: CASSSQTVKETQYF. The CDR3 region has the DNA TGTGCCAGCTCATCACAGACGGTGAAAGAGACCCAGTACTTC. This chain joins TRBV18 and TRBJ2-5; D is unresolved. The CDR3 consists of 14 residues. Deletions cut 5 bases from V and 3 bases from J, with 13 bases between. Looked up from germline, CDR1 is KGHSH and CDR2 is LQKENI.